This T cell receptor (beta chain) stems from a study of beta chain features in type 1 diabetes. Across the study: The patients were much like the healthy donors in age, gender and cell yields. Study results and limitations: Sequencing from cDNA could over-represent high-TCR-expressing cells. In comparison with healthy donors, patients had naive, central memory and Treg TCRB repertoires that appeared more similar.

TCRB transcripts that were expressed got sequenced, as all of the isolated RNA had been reverse transcribed. Generated by immunoSEQ multiplex PCR, the TCRdb table keeps only in-frame clones and is missing some. This sample has 400,000 to 500,000 clones, with approximately 15% found just once. Turning to this clone: Its antigen is still unknown.

Cell sorting via CD45RO/CCR7/CD25/CD127/CD95/CD27 was performed to obtain CD4+ naive, central memory, regulatory and stem cell-like memory cells. Sequenced material: naive CD4+ T cells from blood. This clonotype originated in a man under 40 in good health.

The chain's CDR3 is CATSRDRGYVEQYF. The CDR3 DNA reads TGTGCCACCAGCAGAGATCGGGGATATGTCGAGCAGTACTTC. The V gene is TRBV15, the J gene TRBJ2-7; perhaps TRBD2 as D (5 bases). With 0 bases removed from V and 6 bases from J, the gap between germline ends came to 12 bases. Germline V gene sequence: CDR1 LNHNV, CDR2 YYDKDF (reference sequence). CDR3 length: 14 residues.